The present TCR beta chain was sequenced within a study of blood T cell repertoires in COVID-19. Recruitment covered about 25 US areas and drew participants whose ages spanned roughly 18 to 100 years. Clinical histories supplied by participants themselves formed the basis of cohort assignment. This CDR3 has 13 residues. The V gene's germline CDR1 is SQVTM and CDR2 ANQGSEA. V was cut by 4 bases and J by 3 bases, with 10 bases left in between. Per the authors' pipeline: By means of reference gene primer amplification, nucleated cell counts were estimated. The method was immunoSEQ multiplex PCR; TCRdb's version includes in-frame clones alone and lacks a portion of them. For V, J and clone size, that table is used; D and trimming come from the DNA. The table records over 350,000 clones, around 89% of them present only once.

J is TRBJ2-1 and V is TRBV29-1, with D possibly TRBD1 on 5 matching bases. This clonotype was obtained from a woman aged 30 to 39 with acute COVID-19. The sample consisted of PBMCs or T cells enriched from blood (not recorded which). CDR3 protein: CSVAPDSYNEQFF. For the CDR3, the DNA is TGCAGCGTTGCTCCTGACAGCTACAATGAGCAGTTCTTC.